What follows are 18 T cell receptor beta chains derived from one specimen sequenced in a study of PD-1 blockade in classical Hodgkin lymphoma. Sequencing used immunoSEQ multiplex PCR; TCRdb keeps in-frame clones, though not all of them. Among 37,000 or so clones, around 88% were seen once, and the ten largest hold 6% to 8%. Every patient was affected by relapse after autologous stem cell transplantation, while exposure to brentuximab vedotin was not uniform. The material sequenced was peripheral blood mononuclear cells (PBMCs), taken before the second cycle of nivolumab. Receptors were obtained from a human donor with classical Hodgkin lymphoma.

The chain is built from TRBV5-8 and TRBJ1-2; 8 nucleotides match TRBD1. The CDR3 has 14 amino acids. Germline CDR1 SGHTS, CDR2 YDEGEE. The trim removed 3 bases at V and 3 bases at J, leaving 4 bases unmatched. The CDR3 DNA is TGTGCCAGCAGCTGGACAGGGTTGGACTATGGCTACACCTTC. Translation: CASSWTGLDYGYTF.

The chain links TRBV19 to TRBJ1-1, with D possibly matching TRBD1 (5 bases). Germline assignment: CDR1 LNHDA and CDR2 SQIVND (reference sequence). The ends were cut back, 7 bases at V and 3 bases at J, with 21 bases in the middle. The CDR3 runs 16 residues. CDR3 amino acids: CASTPTGRLGDTEAFF. The CDR3 nucleotides read TGTGCCAGTACCCCCACGGGACGACTCGGGGACACTGAAGCTTTCTTT.

The chain has TRBV5-6 and TRBJ1-2; 11 bases agree with TRBD1. CDR1 is SGHDT and CDR2 is YYEEEE in the germline V gene. The CDR3 sequence is 16 residues long. Germline trimming cut 2 bases from V and 4 bases from J; bases unmatched to any gene: 7. CDR3 DNA sequence: TGTGCCAGCAGCTTTTGGACAGGGGGCTTCTCCTATGGCTACACCTTC. This sequence encodes CASSFWTGGFSYGYTF. The entire variable domain, with the rest obtained from reference TRBV5-6 and TRBJ1-2, is as follows: DAGVTQSPTHLIKTRGQQVTLRCSPKSGHDTVSWYQQALGQGPQFIFQYYEEEERQRGNFPDRFSGHQFPNYSSELNVNALLLGDSALYLCASSFWTGGFSYGYTFGSGTRLTVV.

The chain combines TRBV14 with TRBJ2-3; a weak D match, TRBD2 (5 bases). Between the trimmed V and J ends, which lost 3 bases and 0 bases, there was a span of 16 bases. The length of the CDR3 is 17 residues. CDR1 is SGHDN and CDR2 is FVKESK in the germline V gene. In DNA form, the CDR3 reads TGTGCCAGCAGCCAGGCCGCCCGGGGATTTAGCACAGATACGCAGTATTTT. It translates to CASSQAARGFSTDTQYF.

The genes are TRBV12-5 and TRBJ2-7; 7 bases are a match to TRBD2. J was trimmed by 2 bases and V by 7 bases; bases with no gene match: 17. The germline V gene encodes CDR1 LGHNT and CDR2 FRNRAP. This CDR3 has 17 residues. The CDR3 DNA reads as TGTGCTAGTGCCTTGAAATCCCCGGCGGGAGAGGCCTACGAGCAGTACTTC. Translation: CASALKSPAGEAYEQYF.

The V and J genes are TRBV12-5 and TRBJ1-4; TRBD1 is a possible D gene (6 bases). The CDR3 is made up of 18 amino acids. The V gene lost 5 bases and the J gene lost 6 bases, with 25 bases spanning the gap. Germline loops: CDR1 LGHNT, CDR2 FRNRAP. The DNA for the CDR3 is TGTGCTAGTGGTACCCAGAAACTCCGACAGGCCCGAGATGAAAAACTGTTTTTT. Translating gives CASGTQKLRQARDEKLFF.

This clone showed up just a few times. The rearrangement links TRBV2 to TRBJ2-7, with 9 bases that match TRBD1. Germline V gene sequence: CDR1 SNHLY, CDR2 FYNNEI. Trimming cost V 1 base and J 7 bases; bases outside gene matches: 2. This CDR3 contains 13 residues. CDR3: CASSEGTGDEQYF. The CDR3 coding sequence is TGTGCCAGCAGTGAAGGGACAGGGGATGAGCAGTACTTC.

Only a few counts were recorded for this clone. The CDR3 is CASSLRPGQNTEAFF. The CDR3, as DNA: TGCGCCAGCAGCTTACGTCCGGGACAGAACACTGAAGCTTTCTTT. The gene calls are TRBV5-1 and TRBJ1-1; TRBD1 might be the D (6 bases). This CDR3 is 15 amino acids long. The V end lost 2 bases, the J end lost 1 base, and 12 bases lay between the germline ends. The germline CDR1 and CDR2 sequences are SGHRS and YFSETQ.

V and J are TRBV30 and TRBJ2-7, with no clear D. V lost 5 bases and J 3 bases, leaving 8 bases between the germline ends. The CDR3 is 11 amino acids. Germline assignment: CDR1 GTSNPN and CDR2 SVGIG (reference sequence). CDR3 sequence reads: CAWGSLYEQYF. In DNA, the CDR3 is TGTGCCTGGGGATCCCTCTACGAGCAGTACTTC.

This clone was detected once. V usage is TRBV5-6 and J usage is TRBJ1-1; no reliable D call. The CDR3 loop spans 14 amino acids. In germline, CDR1 is SGHDT, CDR2 YYEEEE. Deletions cut 1 base from V and 6 bases from J, with 13 bases between. For the CDR3, the DNA is TGTGCCAGCAGCTTGCAAAGGAAGGGCTCTGAAGCTTTCTTT. Encoded protein: CASSLQRKGSEAFF.

The chain recombines TRBV9 with TRBJ2-2; 7 nucleotides line up with TRBD2. The germline V gene encodes CDR1 SGDLS and CDR2 YYNGEE. CDR3 length equals 15 residues. The V gene end was trimmed by 0 bases and the J gene end by 4 bases; junction bases not matched to a gene: 3. The CDR3 sequence is CASSVETGGTGELFF. CDR3 sequence (DNA): TGTGCCAGCAGCGTAGAGACGGGGGGCACCGGGGAGCTGTTTTTT.

V gene TRBV12-5 combines with J gene TRBJ2-5; 7 nucleotides line up with TRBD2. With 2 bases clipped from V and 5 bases from J, the junction kept 2 bases outside the gene matches. Germline CDR1 LGHNT, CDR2 FRNRAP. The CDR3 has 13 amino acids. CDR3 loop: CASGLSGGETQYF. CDR3 DNA sequence: TGTGCTAGTGGTTTGTCCGGGGGGGAGACCCAGTACTTC.

The V gene is TRBV9, the J gene TRBJ2-7; D perhaps matches TRBD2 (6 bases). CDR1 is SGDLS and CDR2 is YYNGEE in the germline V gene. There are 15 residues in the CDR3. Trimming stripped 0 bases from V and 3 bases from J, with 13 bases between. CDR3 protein: CASSVVGLPDYEQYF. DNA for the CDR3: TGTGCCAGCAGCGTAGTGGGACTCCCGGACTACGAGCAGTACTTC.

The rearrangement joins TRBV29-1 to TRBJ2-1; 8 bases match TRBD1. The CDR3 covers 15 residues. J lost 0 bases, V lost 6 bases, and 7 bases had no gene match. The germline V gene has CDR1 SQVTM and CDR2 ANQGSEA. The CDR3 protein is CSVRTGPSSYNEQFF. Written as DNA, the CDR3 is TGCAGCGTCCGGACAGGGCCCAGCTCCTACAATGAGCAGTTCTTC.

V is TRBV5-4 and J is TRBJ2-5; no definite D call. The CDR3 has 13 residues. Per germline, CDR1 SGHNT and CDR2 YYREEE (reference sequence). With 1 base removed from V and 3 bases from J, the gap between germline ends came to 7 bases. CDR3 sequence reads: CASSLPTEETQYF. The CDR3 region has the DNA TGTGCCAGCAGCTTGCCTACCGAAGAGACCCAGTACTTC.

This sequence joins TRBV12-2 and TRBJ2-7; the table gives TRBD2 as D, unverified against the DNA. TRBV12-2 is described as a pseudogene. The CDR3 sequence is 22 residues long. The CDR3, as DNA: TGTGCAAGTCGCTTAGCGAGGAGCCACTCCGACACCCTCCGGGACTCATCCTACGAGCAGTACTTC. This translates into CASRLARSHSDTLRDSSYEQYF.

The CDR3 DNA follows: TGTGCTAGTGCCCACCTCCCGGCCAGCGTCATGAACACTGAAGCTTTCTTT. It translates to CASAHLPASVMNTEAFF. This chain connects TRBV12-5 to TRBJ1-1, with D unclear. The CDR3 is 17 residues long. The germline V gene has CDR1 LGHNT and CDR2 FRNRAP. Trimming took off 7 bases at V and 0 bases at J, with 21 bases between the two ends.

This clone was picked up a small number of times. The chain employs TRBV4-2 and TRBJ1-2; no firm D call. Trimming took 0 bases from V and 7 from J, leaving 12 bases between them. The CDR3 has 14 residues. Germline CDR1 reads LGHNA; CDR2 reads YNFKEQ. CDR3 protein: CASSQDPPIVGYTF. The CDR3 region has the DNA TGTGCCAGCAGCCAAGATCCCCCGATCGTTGGCTACACCTTC.